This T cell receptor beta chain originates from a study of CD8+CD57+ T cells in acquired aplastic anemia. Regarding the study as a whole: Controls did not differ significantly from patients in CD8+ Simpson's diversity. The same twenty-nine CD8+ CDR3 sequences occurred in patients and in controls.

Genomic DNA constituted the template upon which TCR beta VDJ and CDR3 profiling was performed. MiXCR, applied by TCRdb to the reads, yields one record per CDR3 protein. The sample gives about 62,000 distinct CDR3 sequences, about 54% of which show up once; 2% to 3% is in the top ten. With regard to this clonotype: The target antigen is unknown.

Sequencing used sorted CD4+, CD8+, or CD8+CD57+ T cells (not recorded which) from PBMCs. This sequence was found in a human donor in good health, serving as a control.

The CDR3 DNA reads as TGTGCCAGCAGTTACGTGGACACTGAAGCTTTCTTT. This gives the protein CASSYVDTEAFF. This chain connects TRBV6-2 or TRBV6-3 to TRBJ1-1, with D unresolved. Germline assignment: CDR1 MNHEY and CDR2 SVGEGT. CDR3 length: 12 amino acids. Trimming pared 2 bases from V and 3 bases from J, leaving 4 bases between.